This TCR beta chain was recovered during a study of blood T cell repertoires in COVID-19. Across the whole study: Nucleic acid was either cDNA or gDNA, and it came from T cells, B-cell-depleted T cells, or PBMCs.

Clones were read by immunoSEQ multiplex PCR, and TCRdb kept only the in-frame ones, dropping some. This table has around 260,000 clones, roughly 88% appearing once. Germline trimming cut 3 bases from V and 6 bases from J; bases unmatched to any gene: 7. The CDR3 has 15 amino acids. Germline-derived CDR1 and CDR2 are MNHEY and SMNVEV (reference sequence). Sequencing used peripheral blood. V usage is TRBV27 and J usage is TRBJ2-7, with 11 nucleotides matching TRBD2. This sequence was found in a woman aged 25 to 39 with active or convalescent COVID-19. This CDR3 reads CASSFELAGESEQYF. DNA for the CDR3: TGTGCCAGCAGTTTCGAACTAGCGGGGGAAAGCGAGCAGTACTTC.